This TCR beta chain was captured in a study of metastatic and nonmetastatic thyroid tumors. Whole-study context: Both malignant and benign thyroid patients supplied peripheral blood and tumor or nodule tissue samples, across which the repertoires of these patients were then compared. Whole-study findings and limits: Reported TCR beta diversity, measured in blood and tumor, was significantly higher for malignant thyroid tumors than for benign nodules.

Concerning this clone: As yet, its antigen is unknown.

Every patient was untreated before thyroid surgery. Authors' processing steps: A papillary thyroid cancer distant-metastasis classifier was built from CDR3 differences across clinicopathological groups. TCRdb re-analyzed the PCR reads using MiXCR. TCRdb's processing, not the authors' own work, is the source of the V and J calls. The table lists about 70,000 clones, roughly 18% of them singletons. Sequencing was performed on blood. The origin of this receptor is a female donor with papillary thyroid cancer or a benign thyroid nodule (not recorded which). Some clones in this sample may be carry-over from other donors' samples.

CDR3 region: CASSQWGNSPLHF. Written as DNA, the CDR3 is TGTGCCAGCTCACAATGGGGTAATTCACCCCTCCACTTT. This rearrangement joins TRBV18 to TRBJ1-6; D is ambiguous. This CDR3 has 13 amino acids. Germline values: CDR1 KGHSH, CDR2 LQKENI. The germline V and J ends were trimmed by 4 bases and 6 bases, with 7 bases remaining between them.